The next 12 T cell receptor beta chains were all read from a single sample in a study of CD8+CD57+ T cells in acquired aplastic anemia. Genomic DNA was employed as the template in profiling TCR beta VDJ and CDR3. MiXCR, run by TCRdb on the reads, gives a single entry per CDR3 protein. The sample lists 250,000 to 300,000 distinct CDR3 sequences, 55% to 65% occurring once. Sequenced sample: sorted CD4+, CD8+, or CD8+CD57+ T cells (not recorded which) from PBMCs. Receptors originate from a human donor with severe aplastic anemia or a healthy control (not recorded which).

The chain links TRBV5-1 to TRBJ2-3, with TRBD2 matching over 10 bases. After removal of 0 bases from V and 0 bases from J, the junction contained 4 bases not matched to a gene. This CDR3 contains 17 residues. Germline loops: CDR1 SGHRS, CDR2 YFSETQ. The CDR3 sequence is CASSLALLAGSTDTQYF. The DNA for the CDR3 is TGCGCCAGCAGCTTGGCTTTACTAGCGGGGAGCACAGATACGCAGTATTTT.

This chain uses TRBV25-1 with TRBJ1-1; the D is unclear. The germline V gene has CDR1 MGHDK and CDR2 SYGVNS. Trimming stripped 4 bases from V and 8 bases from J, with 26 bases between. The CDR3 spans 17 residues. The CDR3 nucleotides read TGTGCCAGCAGTGGGAGATCAGTTGGGTTAATCTTGGGGGAAGCTTTCTTT. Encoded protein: CASSGRSVGLILGEAFF.

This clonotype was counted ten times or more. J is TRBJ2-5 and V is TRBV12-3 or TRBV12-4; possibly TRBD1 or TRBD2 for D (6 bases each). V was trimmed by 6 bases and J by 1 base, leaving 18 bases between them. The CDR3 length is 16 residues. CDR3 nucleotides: TGTGCCAGCAGCGGGGGACATCTCGGAGGCCAAGAGACCCAGTACTTC. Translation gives CASSGGHLGGQETQYF.

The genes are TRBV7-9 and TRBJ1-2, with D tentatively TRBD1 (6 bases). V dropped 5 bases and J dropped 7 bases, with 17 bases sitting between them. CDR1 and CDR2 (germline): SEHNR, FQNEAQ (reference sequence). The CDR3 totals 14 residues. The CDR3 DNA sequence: TGTGCCAGCAGCCCCGGCCAGGGGCGGGTTGGCTACACCTTC. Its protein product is CASSPGQGRVGYTF.

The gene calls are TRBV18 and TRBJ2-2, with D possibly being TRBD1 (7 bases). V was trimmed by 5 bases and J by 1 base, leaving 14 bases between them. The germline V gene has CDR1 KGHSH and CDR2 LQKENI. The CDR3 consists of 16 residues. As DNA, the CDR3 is TGTGCCAGCTCATCGCGGGACAGAGAGAACACCGGGGAGCTGTTTTTT. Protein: CASSSRDRENTGELFF.

This chain's CDR3 is CASSSRSVAAGETQYF. CDR3 DNA: TGTGCCAGCAGTTCTAGAAGTGTGGCAGCAGGGGAGACCCAGTACTTC. J is TRBJ2-5 and V is TRBV7-2; a weak D match, TRBD1 (5 bases). The CDR3 extends over 16 amino acids. V dropped 6 bases and J dropped 5 bases, with 22 bases sitting between them. The germline V gene encodes CDR1 SGHTA and CDR2 FQGNSA.

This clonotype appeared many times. The CDR3 DNA follows: TGTGCCAGCAGCTTACGGGATCAGCCCCAGCATTTT. Translation: CASSLRDQPQHF. The V and J genes are TRBV7-9 and TRBJ1-5; unclear D gene. CDR1 is SEHNR, CDR2 FQNEAQ, per germline (reference sequence). The CDR3 length is 12 residues. The V gene lost 2 bases and the J gene lost 5 bases, with 4 bases spanning the gap.

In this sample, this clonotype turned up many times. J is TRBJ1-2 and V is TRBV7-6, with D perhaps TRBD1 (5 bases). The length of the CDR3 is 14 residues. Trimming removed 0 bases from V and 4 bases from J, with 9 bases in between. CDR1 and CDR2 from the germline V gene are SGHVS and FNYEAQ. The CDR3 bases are TGTGCCAGCAGCTTAGCGCACAGGTCCTATGGCTACACCTTC. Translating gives CASSLAHRSYGYTF. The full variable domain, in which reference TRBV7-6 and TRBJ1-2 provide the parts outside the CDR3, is GAGVSQSPRYKVTKRGQDVALRCDPISGHVSLYWYRQALGQGPEFLTYFNYEAQQDKSGLPNDRFSAERPEGSISTLTIQRTEQRDSAMYRCASSLAHRSYGYTFGSGTRLTVV.

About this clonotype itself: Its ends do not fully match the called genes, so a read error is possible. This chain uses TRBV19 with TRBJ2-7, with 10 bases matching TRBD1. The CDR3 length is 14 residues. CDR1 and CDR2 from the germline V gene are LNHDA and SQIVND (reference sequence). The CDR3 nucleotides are TGTGCCGGTAGTCCGGGACAGGGGAGGCACGAGCAGTACTTC. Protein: CAGSPGQGRHEQYF. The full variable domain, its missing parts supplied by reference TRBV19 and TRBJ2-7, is DGGITQSPKYLFRKEGQNVTLSCEQNLNHDAMYWYRQDPGQGLRLIYYSQIVNDFQKGDIAEGYSVSREKKESFPLTVTSAQKNPTAFYLCAGSPGQGRHEQYFGPGTRLTVT.

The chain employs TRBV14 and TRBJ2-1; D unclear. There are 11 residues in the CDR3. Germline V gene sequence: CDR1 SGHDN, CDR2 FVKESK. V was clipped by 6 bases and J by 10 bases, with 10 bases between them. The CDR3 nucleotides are TGTGCCAGCAGACAACTGGACGAGCAGTTCTTC. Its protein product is CASRQLDEQFF.

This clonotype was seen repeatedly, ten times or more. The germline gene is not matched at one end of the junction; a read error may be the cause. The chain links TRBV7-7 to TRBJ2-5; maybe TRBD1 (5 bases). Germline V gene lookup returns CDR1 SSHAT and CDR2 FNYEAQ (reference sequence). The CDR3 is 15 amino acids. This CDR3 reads CASSLAPGFSETQYF. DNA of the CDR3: TGTGCTAGCAGCTTAGCACCAGGGTTTTCGGAGACCCAGTACTTC.

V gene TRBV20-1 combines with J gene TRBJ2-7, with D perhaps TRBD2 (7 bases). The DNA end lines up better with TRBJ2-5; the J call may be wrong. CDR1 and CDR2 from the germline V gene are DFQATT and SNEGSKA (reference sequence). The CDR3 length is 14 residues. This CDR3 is CSASGGGGRETQYF. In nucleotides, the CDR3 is TGCAGTGCTAGTGGGGGAGGGGGTCGGGAGACCCAGTACTTC.